This T cell receptor beta chain was found in a study of T-cell memory formation after mild COVID-19. Each CDR3 protein is one row after TCRdb ran MiXCR on the 5' RACE reads. This table has some 410,000 distinct CDR3 sequences, more than 20% appearing once. This clonotype was observed a few times. This CDR3 is built from 13 residues. CDR1 and CDR2 (germline): SGHRS, YFSETQ. V was trimmed by 1 base and J by 6 bases, leaving 10 bases between them. This receptor was obtained from an adult woman who had mild COVID-19 (a few samples of this study predate the infection). Cell type and time point are not known. The specimen sequenced was PBMCs or a T cell subset sorted from them (not recorded which). V and J are TRBV5-1 and TRBJ1-1, with D perhaps TRBD1 (5 bases). This chain's CDR3 is CASSLRQQAEAFF. The CDR3 DNA reads as TGCGCCAGCAGCTTGAGACAGCAAGCTGAAGCTTTCTTT.